Following are 14 T cell receptor beta chains from one sample sequenced in a study of cytomegalovirus exposure and HLA in healthy donors. Use of 60 Vbeta and 13 Jbeta primers characterized the PCR. Clones were sequenced by immunoSEQ multiplex PCR, and TCRdb holds only the in-frame ones, with some missing. The table records more than 95,000 clones, 75% to 90% of them present only once. Sequencing input: PBMCs. The receptors derive from a man aged 25-45 years in good health and CMV-seropositive.

The chain couples TRBV4-2 to TRBJ1-1; D is possibly TRBD1 (5 bases). The CDR3 contains 14 residues. Trimming took 1 base from V and 6 from J, leaving 12 bases between them. CDR1 and CDR2 from the germline V gene are LGHNA and YNFKEQ. CDR3 coding DNA: TGTGCCAGCAGCCAAGTGGAGTGGGGGGCTGAAGCTTTCTTT. As protein: CASSQVEWGAEAFF.

This chain uses TRBV6-5 with TRBJ1-1; the D is unclear. The CDR3 runs 13 residues. Germline V CDR1 and CDR2: MNHEY, SVGAGI. V was trimmed by 6 bases and J by 5 bases, leaving 13 bases between them. The CDR3 protein is CASSSASRTEAFF. In nucleotides, the CDR3 is TGTGCCAGCAGCTCAGCCTCGCGGACTGAAGCTTTCTTT.

This clone was seen a few times. V and J are TRBV7-8 and TRBJ2-3; 9 bases agree with TRBD2. From germline, CDR1 is SGHVS and CDR2 FQNEAQ. V lost 1 base and J lost 4; bases outside the gene matches: 9. There are 17 residues in the CDR3. In DNA form, the CDR3 reads TGTGCCAGCAGCTTAGTAGGGCGGGGGGGCCAGTCAGATACGCAGTATTTT. Protein sequence: CASSLVGRGGQSDTQYF. The variable domain in full, with the rest retrieved from reference TRBV7-8 and TRBJ2-3, is GAGVSQSPRYKVAKRGQDVALRCDPISGHVSLFWYQQALGQGPEFLTYFQNEAQLDKSGLPSDRFFAERPEGSVSTLKIQRTQQEDSAVYLCASSLVGRGGQSDTQYFGPGTRLTVL.

This chain links TRBV5-4 with TRBJ2-5; D may be TRBD2 (5 bases). Deletions cut 7 bases from V and 4 bases from J, with 14 bases between. This CDR3 is 13 amino acids long. Germline V gene data show CDR1 as SGHNT and CDR2 as YYREEE (reference sequence). The CDR3 DNA is TGTGCCAGCTCCTCTCGGGATTTAGAGACCCAGTACTTC. Residues: CASSSRDLETQYF.

The rearrangement joins TRBV10-3 to TRBJ2-7; 9 nucleotides agree with TRBD1. J lost 0 bases, V lost 7 bases, and 7 bases had no gene match. In germline, CDR1 is ENHRY, CDR2 SYGVKD. CDR3 size: 15 residues. CDR3 sequence: CAIMGQGHTSYEQYF. For the CDR3, the DNA is TGTGCCATCATGGGACAGGGTCATACCTCCTACGAGCAGTACTTC.

The chain uses TRBV7-3 and TRBJ2-2, with TRBD1 matching 7 bases. The CDR3 covers 14 residues. V shed 5 bases and J 6 bases; nucleotides not matched to a gene: 6. Per germline, CDR1 SGHTA and CDR2 FQGTGA. CDR3: CASSRTGFAGELFF. The CDR3 DNA reads TGTGCCAGCAGCCGGACAGGATTCGCCGGGGAGCTGTTTTTT.

The chain is built from TRBV15 and TRBJ1-3; 9 bases map to TRBD1. This CDR3 has 16 amino acids. The V and J ends lost 1 base and 3 bases, in that order; junction bases with no gene match: 4. Germline V gene sequence: CDR1 LNHNV, CDR2 YYDKDF (reference sequence). The CDR3 region has the DNA TGTGCCACCAGCAGAGGGGACAGGGTGTATGGAAACACCATATATTTT. It translates to CATSRGDRVYGNTIYF.

This chain links TRBV28 with TRBJ1-2; D might be TRBD1 (5 bases). V was pared by 1 base and J by 5 bases, with 14 bases between. The CDR3 contains 15 residues. CDR1 and CDR2 (germline): MDHEN, SYDVKM. The CDR3 reads CASSLSGLGIYGYTF. The CDR3, as DNA: TGTGCCAGCAGTTTATCAGGGCTGGGGATTTATGGCTACACCTTC.

This clone was picked up one time. The gene calls are TRBV2 and TRBJ1-2; 10 bases are shared with TRBD1. V was pared by 7 bases and J by 2 bases, with 4 bases of the junction left unmatched. This CDR3 contains 14 residues. The germline gives CDR1 SNHLY, CDR2 FYNNEI. Here the CDR3 reads CASIPGQGNYGYTF. The CDR3 DNA is TGTGCCAGCATACCGGGACAGGGGAACTATGGCTACACCTTC. Full variable domain (rest looked up from reference TRBV2 and TRBJ1-2): EPEVTQTPSHQVTQMGQEVILRCVPISNHLYFYWYRQILGQKVEFLVSFYNNEISEKSEIFDDQFSVERPDGSNFTLKIRSTKLEDSAMYFCASIPGQGNYGYTFGSGTRLTVV.

The chain couples TRBV5-1 to TRBJ1-5; D may be TRBD1 (5 bases). This CDR3 has 16 amino acids. Germline CDR1 reads SGHRS; CDR2 reads YFSETQ. V was pared by 0 bases and J by 3 bases, with 13 bases between. The CDR3 sequence: CASSLGVGGDNQPQHF. The CDR3 DNA reads as TGCGCCAGCAGCTTGGGGGTCGGAGGGGACAATCAGCCCCAGCATTTT.

The gene calls are TRBV28 and TRBJ2-5, with D maybe TRBD2 (6 bases). V was trimmed by 6 bases and J by 9 bases, leaving 20 bases between them. The CDR3 has 14 amino acids. Germline V gene lookup returns CDR1 MDHEN and CDR2 SYDVKM. The CDR3 loop reads CASRAGRRVRAQYF. The DNA of the CDR3 is TGTGCCAGCAGGGCGGGACGGCGTGTTCGGGCCCAGTACTTC.

The gene calls are TRBV7-9 and TRBJ2-3, with TRBD1 as a possible D gene (7 bases). Germline CDR1 is SEHNR and CDR2 is FQNEAQ (reference sequence). Trimming pared 8 bases from V and 5 bases from J, leaving 14 bases between. CDR3 length: 13 amino acids. CDR3 residues: CASGRRDRDTQYF. CDR3 sequence (DNA): TGTGCCAGCGGGCGGAGGGACAGAGATACGCAGTATTTT.

The chain carries TRBV10-3 and TRBJ1-3; TRBD1 aligns across 7 bases. Trimming at V came to 4 bases and at J to 4 bases, leaving 7 bases not matched to a gene. The CDR3 spans 15 residues. Per germline, CDR1 ENHRY and CDR2 SYGVKD. CDR3 DNA: TGTGCCATCAGTGGCCTGGACAGGACCGGAAACACCATATATTTT. Its protein is CAISGLDRTGNTIYF.

V and J are TRBV13 and TRBJ1-2, with TRBD1 as a possible D gene (5 bases). CDR1 is PRHDT, CDR2 FYEKMQ, per germline (reference sequence). Trimming left V 0 bases short and J 6 bases short, with 14 bases between. This CDR3 contains 15 residues. The CDR3 loop is CASSLGPGKVDGYTF. The DNA for the CDR3 is TGTGCCAGCAGCTTAGGCCCAGGGAAAGTGGATGGCTACACCTTC.